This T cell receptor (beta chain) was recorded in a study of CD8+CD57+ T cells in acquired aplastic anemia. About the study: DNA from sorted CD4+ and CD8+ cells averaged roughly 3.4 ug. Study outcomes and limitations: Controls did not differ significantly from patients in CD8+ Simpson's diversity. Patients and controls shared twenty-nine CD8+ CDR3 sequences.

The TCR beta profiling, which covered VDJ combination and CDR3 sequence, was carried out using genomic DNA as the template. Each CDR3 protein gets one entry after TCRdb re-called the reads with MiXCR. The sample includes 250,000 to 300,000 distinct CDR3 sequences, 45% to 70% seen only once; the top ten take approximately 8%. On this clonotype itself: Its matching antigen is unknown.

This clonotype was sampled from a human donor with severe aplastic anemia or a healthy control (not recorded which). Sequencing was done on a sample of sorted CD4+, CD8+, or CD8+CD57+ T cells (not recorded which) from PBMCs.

The CDR3 DNA reads TGTGCCAGCAGCTTAGTAGGGTATGAGCAGTTCTTC. It is translated as CASSLVGYEQFF. The chain has TRBV7-9 and TRBJ2-1; no clear D. This CDR3 has 12 residues. CDR1 and CDR2 from the germline V gene are SEHNR and FQNEAQ (reference sequence). V was clipped by 1 base and J by 8 bases, with 6 bases between them.